A single sample is the source of the 7 T cell receptor beta chains below, sequenced in a study of blood T cell repertoires in COVID-19. The data were produced by immunoSEQ multiplex PCR, yet TCRdb's version contains in-frame clones alone and is incomplete. The sample carries 200,000 to 300,000 clones, around 89% recorded once. Material for sequencing was PBMCs or T cells enriched from blood (not recorded which). All receptors derive from a woman between 40 and 50 years old with acute COVID-19.

The chain has TRBV4-1 and TRBJ1-1; 7 bases agree with TRBD1. After removal of 3 bases from V and 4 bases from J, the junction contained 11 bases not matched to a gene. Germline V gives CDR1 MGHRA, CDR2 YSYEKL. The CDR3 consists of 16 residues. The CDR3 DNA reads TGCGCCAGCAGCCAGATGACAGGGAATATTGCCACTGAAGCTTTCTTT. It translates to CASSQMTGNIATEAFF.

The chain joins TRBV10-1 to TRBJ1-1; TRBD1 might be the D (6 bases). The length of the CDR3 is 17 residues. The germline V gene encodes CDR1 WNHNN and CDR2 SYGVQD (reference sequence). Trimming cost V 0 bases and J 1 base, with 15 bases left between them. DNA of the CDR3: TGCGCCAGCAGTGAGTCAGGGGGTTTTCTCGGGAACACTGAAGCTTTCTTT. Translation: CASSESGGFLGNTEAFF.

This rearrangement joins TRBV25-1 to TRBJ1-5, with TRBD1 as a possible D gene (6 bases). The CDR3 has 14 residues. Germline lookup yields CDR1 MGHDK and CDR2 SYGVNS. Trimming left V 6 bases short and J 0 bases short, with 9 bases between. The CDR3 nucleotides read TGTGCCAGCAGGGACAGTTATAGCAATCAGCCCCAGCATTTT. Protein: CASRDSYSNQPQHF.

This chain uses TRBV11-2 with TRBJ2-7; the match to TRBD1 covers 8 bases. The CDR3 consists of 15 residues. The J segment lost 5 bases and the V segment lost 3 bases, leaving 9 bases of the junction unmatched. Germline-derived CDR1 and CDR2 are SGHAT and FQNNGV. The DNA of the CDR3 is TGTGCCAGCAGCTTGGAAGACAGGGGTGGCGACGAGCAGTACTTC. Residues: CASSLEDRGGDEQYF.

The J gene is TRBJ1-1, the V gene TRBV20-1, with D hard to call. This CDR3 has 13 amino acids. V gave up 3 bases and J gave up 11 bases, with 19 bases separating them. Germline CDR1 DFQATT, CDR2 SNEGSKA (reference sequence). The CDR3 loop reads CSASRTGSGGAFF. The CDR3 coding sequence is TGCAGTGCTAGTAGGACGGGCAGCGGCGGCGCTTTCTTT.

The chain is built from TRBV7-9 and TRBJ1-1, with 7 bases matching TRBD1. From germline, CDR1 is SEHNR and CDR2 FQNEAQ (reference sequence). This CDR3 is 15 amino acids long. Trimming cost V 5 bases and J 1 base; bases outside gene matches: 7. CDR3 in amino acids: CASSQGVGSNTEAFF. The DNA for the CDR3 is TGTGCCAGCAGCCAGGGGGTGGGATCGAACACTGAAGCTTTCTTT.

The gene calls are TRBV20-1 and TRBJ2-1; 9 positions match TRBD1. V lost 3 bases, J lost 10 bases, and 4 bases stayed unmatched. Germline V gives CDR1 DFQATT, CDR2 SNEGSKA (reference sequence). The CDR3 length is 12 residues. The CDR3 is CSASRTGVEQFF. CDR3 nucleotides: TGCAGTGCTAGTAGGACAGGGGTCGAGCAGTTCTTC.